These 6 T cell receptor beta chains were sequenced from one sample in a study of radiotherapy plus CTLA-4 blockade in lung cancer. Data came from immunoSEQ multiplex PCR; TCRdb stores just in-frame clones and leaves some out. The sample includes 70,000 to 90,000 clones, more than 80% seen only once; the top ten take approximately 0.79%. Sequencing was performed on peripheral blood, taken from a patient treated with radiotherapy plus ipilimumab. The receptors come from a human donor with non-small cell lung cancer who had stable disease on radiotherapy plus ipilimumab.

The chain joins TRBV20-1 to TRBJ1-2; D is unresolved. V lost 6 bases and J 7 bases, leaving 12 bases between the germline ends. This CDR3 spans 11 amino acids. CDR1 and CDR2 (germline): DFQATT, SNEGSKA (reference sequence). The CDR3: CSASSGLGYTF. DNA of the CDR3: TGCAGTGCATCGTCGGGTCTTGGCTACACCTTC.

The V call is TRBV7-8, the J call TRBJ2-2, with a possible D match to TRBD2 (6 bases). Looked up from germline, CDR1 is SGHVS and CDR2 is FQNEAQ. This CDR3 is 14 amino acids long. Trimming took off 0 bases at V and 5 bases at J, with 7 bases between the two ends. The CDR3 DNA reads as TGTGCCAGCAGCTTAGCCGCGGGGACCGGGGAGCTGTTTTTT. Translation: CASSLAAGTGELFF.

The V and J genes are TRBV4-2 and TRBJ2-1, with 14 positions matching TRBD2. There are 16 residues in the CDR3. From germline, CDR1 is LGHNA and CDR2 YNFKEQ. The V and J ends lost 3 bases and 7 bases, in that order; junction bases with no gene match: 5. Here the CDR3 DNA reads TGTGCCAGCAGCCAGGCGACTAGCGGGAGGGGGAATGAGCAGTTCTTC. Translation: CASSQATSGRGNEQFF.

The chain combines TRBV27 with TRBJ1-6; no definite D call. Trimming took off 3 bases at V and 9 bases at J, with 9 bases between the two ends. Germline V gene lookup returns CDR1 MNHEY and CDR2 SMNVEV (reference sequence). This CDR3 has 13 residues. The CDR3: CASSLSRGSPLHF. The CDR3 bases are TGTGCCAGCAGTTTGTCCCGGGGTTCACCCCTCCACTTT.

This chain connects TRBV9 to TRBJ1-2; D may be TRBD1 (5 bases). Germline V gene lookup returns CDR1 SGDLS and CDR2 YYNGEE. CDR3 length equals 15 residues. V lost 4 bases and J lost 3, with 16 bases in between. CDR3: CASSTKMDNHYGYTF. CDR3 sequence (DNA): TGTGCCAGCAGCACAAAGATGGACAATCACTATGGCTACACCTTC.

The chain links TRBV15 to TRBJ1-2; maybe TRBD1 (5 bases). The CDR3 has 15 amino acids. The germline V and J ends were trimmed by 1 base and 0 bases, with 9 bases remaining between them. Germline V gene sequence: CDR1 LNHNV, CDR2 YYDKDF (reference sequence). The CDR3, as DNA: TGTGCCACCAGCAGAGTGGGAGGGGCTAACTATGGCTACACCTTC. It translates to CATSRVGGANYGYTF.